This TCR beta chain was identified during a study of blood T cells in healthy people across ages. Overall study findings and caveats: Naive T cell percentage showed a strong correlation with TCR beta diversity.

Next came a second PCR, run for about 6 to 11 cycles, which used a sample-barcoded 5' primer along with a J-beta primer mix. TCRdb independently ran MiXCR on the 5' RACE reads; one entry per CDR3 protein. The table lists about 930,000 distinct CDR3 sequences, 25% to 30% of them singletons. Of note for this clonotype: Its antigen is still unknown.

The CDR3 totals 13 residues. Trimming pared 3 bases from V and 5 bases from J, leaving 10 bases between. Per germline, CDR1 MNHEY and CDR2 SMNVEV (reference sequence). Isolated PBMCs totaled at least 7 million in each sample. These sequences were also reported in another study, on T cells of mothers and their children.

This receptor was identified in a woman between 35 and 50 years old in good health. The rearrangement joins TRBV27 to TRBJ1-2; weak D call: TRBD1 (5 bases). The sequenced material came from blood. The DNA for the CDR3 is TGTGCCAGCAGTTTCGTTCAGGGATATGGCTACACCTTC. It codes for CASSFVQGYGYTF.